This T cell receptor (beta chain) was retrieved from a study of T-cell memory formation after mild COVID-19. The wider study: TCR clustering was largely donor specific.

V shed 3 bases and J 0 bases; nucleotides not matched to a gene: 8. This CDR3 is 16 amino acids long. Germline lookup yields CDR1 DFQATT and CDR2 SNEGSKA (reference sequence). Notes on the study in general: Pre-infection memory showed some responding clones, and this suggested that cross-reactive memory joined.

Notes on this clonotype: Its target is not known.

MiXCR, applied by TCRdb to the 5' RACE reads, yields one record per CDR3 protein. The sample yields over 450,000 distinct CDR3 sequences, about 20% seen once. The receptor was derived from an adult woman who had mild COVID-19 (a few samples of this study predate the infection). Cell type and time point are not known. Sequencing used PBMCs or a T cell subset sorted from them (not recorded which). The chain combines TRBV20-1 with TRBJ1-3; TRBD1 agrees at 7 bases. As DNA, the CDR3 is TGCAGTGCTAGCGACAGGGAGGCCCTCTCTGGAAACACCATATATTTT. Its translation is CSASDREALSGNTIYF.